This T cell receptor beta chain stems from a study of regulatory T cells in long-lasting Graves disease. Study outcomes and limitations: The analysis examined peripheral blood only and excluded thyroid tissue. A greater number of public clonotypes (under 3,000) was shared by persistent patients than by new patients (roughly 930).

This clonotype came up many times. What it recognizes is unknown. Time point noted: persistent/refractory GD, antithyroid drugs over 5 years with positive TRAb. The TCR library was made from RNA that had been extracted from PBMCs in TRIzol. V was trimmed by 2 bases and J by 5 bases, leaving 15 bases between them. The CDR3 contains 15 residues. In germline, CDR1 is MNHEY, CDR2 SMNVEV (reference sequence). According to the study, TCR beta libraries were built with iRepertoire HTBI primers and CDR3-region Arm-PCR. TCRdb re-derived calls from the multiplex PCR reads in MiXCR, one entry per CDR3 protein. This table has roughly 430,000 distinct CDR3 sequences, roughly a fifth appearing once.

This chain connects TRBV27 to TRBJ1-2; D uncertain. The sequence derives from a female donor with Graves disease. The material sequenced was peripheral blood mononuclear cells (PBMCs), taken when the disease was refractory, from a patient treated with antithyroid drugs. CDR3 DNA sequence: TGTGCCAGCAGTTTAATCGGGGTTGGAGGATATGGCTACACCTTC. Translating gives CASSLIGVGGYGYTF.